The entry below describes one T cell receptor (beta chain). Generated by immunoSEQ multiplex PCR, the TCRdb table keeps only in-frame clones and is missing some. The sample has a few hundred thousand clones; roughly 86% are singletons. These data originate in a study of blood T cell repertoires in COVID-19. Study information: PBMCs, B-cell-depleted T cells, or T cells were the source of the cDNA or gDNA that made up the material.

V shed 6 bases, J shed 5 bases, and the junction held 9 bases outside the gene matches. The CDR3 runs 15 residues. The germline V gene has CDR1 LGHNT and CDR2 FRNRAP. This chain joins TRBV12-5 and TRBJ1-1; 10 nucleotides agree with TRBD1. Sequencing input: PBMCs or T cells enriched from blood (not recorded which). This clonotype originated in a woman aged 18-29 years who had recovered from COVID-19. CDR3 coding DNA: TGTGCTAGTGGCCGCGGGGACAGGGGAGGTACTGAAGCTTTCTTT. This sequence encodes CASGRGDRGGTEAFF.